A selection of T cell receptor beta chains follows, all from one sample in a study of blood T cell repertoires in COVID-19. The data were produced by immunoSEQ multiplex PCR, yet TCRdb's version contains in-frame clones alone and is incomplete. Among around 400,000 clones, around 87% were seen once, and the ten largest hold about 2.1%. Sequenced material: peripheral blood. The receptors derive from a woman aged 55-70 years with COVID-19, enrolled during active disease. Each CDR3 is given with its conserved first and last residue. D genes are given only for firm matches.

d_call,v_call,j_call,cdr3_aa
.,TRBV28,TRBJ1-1,CASSLRGAYTEAFF
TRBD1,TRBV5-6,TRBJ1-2,CASSQGTGVNYEGF
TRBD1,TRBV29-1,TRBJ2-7,CSVTLDRGRFYEQYF
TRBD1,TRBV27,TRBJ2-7,CASSLSGQGDEQYF
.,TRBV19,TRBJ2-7,CASSISGSTVEQYF
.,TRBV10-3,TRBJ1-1,CAISGGSARGNTEAFF
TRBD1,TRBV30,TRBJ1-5,CAWGDLTGGNQPQHF
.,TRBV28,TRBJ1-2,CASSLLQYGYTF
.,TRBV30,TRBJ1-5,CAWSGQAINQPQHF
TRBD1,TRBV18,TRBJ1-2,CASSPYSGTEYGYTF
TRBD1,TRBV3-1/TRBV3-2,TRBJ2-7,CASSQVTGGTYEQYF
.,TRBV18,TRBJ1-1,CASSISPEMNTEAFF
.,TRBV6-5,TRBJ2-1,CASSSMTAPSEQFF
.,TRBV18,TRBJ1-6,CASSPRTEYNSPLHF
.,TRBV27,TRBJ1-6,CASSIGSGMEASGPLHF
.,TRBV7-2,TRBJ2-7,CASSLAGTGLYEQYF
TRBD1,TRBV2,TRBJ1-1,CASSERTGRAFF
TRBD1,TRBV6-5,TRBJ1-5,CASSYRQGYQPQHF
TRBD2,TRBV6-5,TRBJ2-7,CASSPTSGFSYEQYF
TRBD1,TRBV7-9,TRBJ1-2,CASRRQGSNYGYTF
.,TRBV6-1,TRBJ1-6,CASSVGTMVYNSPLHF
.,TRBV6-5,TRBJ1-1,CASRTGSEAFF
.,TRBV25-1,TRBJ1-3,CASSEAGSGNTIYF
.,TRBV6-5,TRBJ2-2,CASSKTTGELFF
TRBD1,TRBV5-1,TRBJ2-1,CASSVRGQTYNEQFF
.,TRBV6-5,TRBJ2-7,CASSYRQDEQYF
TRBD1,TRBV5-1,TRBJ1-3,CASSSSGTASGNTIYF
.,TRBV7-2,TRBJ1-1,CASSLVEGGTEAFF
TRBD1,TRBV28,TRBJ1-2,CASSLTGGYDYGYTF
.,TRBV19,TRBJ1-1,CASSIEARGTEAFF
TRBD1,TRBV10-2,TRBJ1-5,CASSPGTGKPQHF
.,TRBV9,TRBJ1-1,CASSVGQQNTEAFF
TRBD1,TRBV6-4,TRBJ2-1,CASRSRDRLNNEQFF
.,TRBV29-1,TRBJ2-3,CSVESLIDTQYF
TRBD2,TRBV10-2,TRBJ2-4,CASSEPRTRMNIQYF
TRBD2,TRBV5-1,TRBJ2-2,CASSLGAGALGTGELFF
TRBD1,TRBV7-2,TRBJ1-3,CASSLETGGGNTIYF
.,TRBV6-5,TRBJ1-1,CASRVGHYDTEAFF
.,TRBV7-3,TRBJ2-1,CASSLMGGVPLNEQFF
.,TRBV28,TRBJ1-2,CASTQQGRLGGYTF
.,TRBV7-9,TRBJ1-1,CASSLDPRGRVRNTEAFF
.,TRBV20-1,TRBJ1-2,CSVWGGYGYTF
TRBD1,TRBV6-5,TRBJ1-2,CASSPDRGYGYTF
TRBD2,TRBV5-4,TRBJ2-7,CASSSGLAGGLSYEQYF